The 8 T cell receptor beta chains given below trace back to one sample, sequenced in a study of cytomegalovirus exposure and HLA in healthy donors. PCR was performed using 60 Vbeta and 13 Jbeta primers. Some clones are missing from TCRdb's copy, which holds only in-frame ones; the method was immunoSEQ multiplex PCR. The table records about 160,000 clones, roughly 80% of them present only once. Sequencing was performed on PBMCs. The receptors were sampled from a middle-aged man in good health and CMV-seronegative.

The chain is built from TRBV14 and TRBJ2-1; a possible D gene is TRBD1 (6 bases). V lost 5 bases, J lost 10 bases, and 18 bases lay in between. Germline CDR1 is SGHDN and CDR2 is FVKESK. This CDR3 has 14 amino acids. The CDR3: CASSAFGTNREQFF. CDR3 DNA sequence: TGTGCCAGCAGCGCTTTCGGGACAAATCGGGAGCAGTTCTTC.

In its sample, this clone was seen once. The chain couples TRBV28 to TRBJ2-5; TRBD1 is a possible D gene (7 bases). Per the germline V gene, CDR1 is MDHEN and CDR2 is SYDVKM. The V and J ends lost 6 bases and 2 bases respectively, with 10 bases between them. The CDR3 length is 13 residues. The DNA of the CDR3 is TGTGCCAGCAGGACAGGGAGGCAAGAGACCCAGTACTTC. This codes for CASRTGRQETQYF.

This chain joins TRBV7-9 and TRBJ1-5, with 7 bases matching TRBD1. The V and J ends lost 5 bases and 6 bases, in that order; junction bases with no gene match: 4. Per the germline V gene, CDR1 is SEHNR and CDR2 is FQNEAQ (reference sequence). This CDR3 contains 13 residues. CDR3 sequence: CASSTQGGQPQHF. The CDR3, as DNA: TGTGCCAGCAGCACCCAGGGGGGTCAGCCCCAGCATTTT.

DNA of the CDR3: TGTGCCAGCAGGACCTTGGGGACAGGATCACCCCTCCACTTT. Its protein product is CASRTLGTGSPLHF. This chain joins TRBV27 and TRBJ1-6; TRBD1 agrees at 8 bases. Trimming took 6 bases from V and 10 from J; bases not matched to a gene: 8. The CDR3 loop spans 14 amino acids. CDR1 is MNHEY, CDR2 SMNVEV, per germline (reference sequence).

J is TRBJ2-1 and V is TRBV11-3, with D unresolved. Trimming left V 5 bases short and J 5 bases short, with 10 bases between. CDR1 is SGHNT, CDR2 YENEEA, per germline. The CDR3 runs to 13 residues. The CDR3 loop reads CASSPWANNEQFF. The CDR3 DNA sequence: TGTGCCAGCAGCCCTTGGGCCAACAATGAGCAGTTCTTC.

This rearrangement joins TRBV9 to TRBJ1-3; D is perhaps TRBD1 (6 bases). V was shortened by 3 bases and J by 0 bases, with 10 bases between the two germline ends. This CDR3 spans 15 amino acids. Looked up from germline, CDR1 is SGDLS and CDR2 is YYNGEE. CDR3 amino acids: CASSGGQSSGNTIYF. CDR3 coding DNA: TGTGCCAGCAGCGGGGGGCAGAGCTCTGGAAACACCATATATTTT. Using reference TRBV9 and TRBJ1-3 for the parts outside the CDR3, the full variable domain is DSGVTQTPKHLITATGQRVTLRCSPRSGDLSVYWYQQSLDQGLQFLIQYYNGEERAKGNILERFSAQQFPDLHSELNLSSLELGDSALYFCASSGGQSSGNTIYFGEGSWLTVV.

This chain uses TRBV5-1 with TRBJ2-5; D unclear. Germline assignment: CDR1 SGHRS and CDR2 YFSETQ. V gave up 0 bases and J gave up 5 bases, with 5 bases separating them. This CDR3 has 12 amino acids. The chain's CDR3 is CASSLGVETQYF. In DNA, the CDR3 is TGCGCCAGCAGCTTGGGAGTTGAGACCCAGTACTTC.

V is TRBV6-5 and J is TRBJ1-6; D is uncertain. The length of the CDR3 is 12 residues. V shed 0 bases and J shed 9 bases, with 3 bases lying between them. CDR1 MNHEY and CDR2 SVGAGI come from the germline V gene. The CDR3 loop reads CASSYSRSPLHF. CDR3 coding DNA: TGTGCCAGCAGTTACTCCCGTTCACCCCTCCACTTT.